This TCR beta chain was recovered during a study of blood T cell repertoires in COVID-19. Turning to the study itself: Material from acute and convalescent COVID-19 was sourced from the United States, Italy and Spain. PBMCs, B-cell-depleted T cells, or T cells provided the cDNA or gDNA that made up the material.

Per the authors' pipeline: From reference gene primer amplification, estimates of nucleated cell counts were derived. Here immunoSEQ multiplex PCR was the method, and the copy in TCRdb shows in-frame clones only, minus some. V, J and clone size were drawn from that table, and D and trimming were deduced from the DNA. The table shows 35,000 to 45,000 clones, with 89% occurring only once. The CDR3 runs 13 residues. The clonotype was recovered from a human donor in a cohort sampled during active COVID-19. This chain connects TRBV21-1 to TRBJ2-5; the table's D call of TRBD1 was not tested on the DNA. TRBV21-1 is listed as a pseudogene. The sample taken for sequencing was peripheral blood. CDR3 sequence (DNA): TGTGCCAGCAGCATAGGGGGTGGCGAGACCCAGTACTTC. Its translation is CASSIGGGETQYF.